The clone carrying this T cell receptor (beta chain) occurred a few times. Its antigen is as yet unknown. The data stem from a study of blood T cells in healthy people across ages. The CDR3 contains 16 residues. V lost 9 bases to trimming and J lost 1 base; unmatched junction nucleotides: 9. Germline-derived CDR1 and CDR2 are MGHDK and SYGVNS. A second roughly 6 to 12 cycle PCR used barcoded and J-beta primers. Every sample gave at least 3 million paired-end reads containing CDR3. TCRdb reprocessed the 5' RACE reads via MiXCR and lists one record per CDR3 protein. This table has around 1,500,000 distinct CDR3 sequences, 35% to 45% appearing once. Study-wide results and limits: As age increased, TCR beta diversity per million T cells fell in a roughly linear fashion.

The chain combines TRBV25-1 with TRBJ2-2; TRBD1 agrees at 9 bases. The sequenced material came from blood. This receptor was obtained from a woman aged 18-35 years in good health. CDR3 bases: TGTGCCAGTCAACTCCCGGGACAGGGGAACACCGGGGAGCTGTTTTTT. Amino acid sequence: CASQLPGQGNTGELFF.